The clone carrying this T cell receptor beta chain was found once. These data belong to a study of blood T cell repertoires in COVID-19. Here immunoSEQ multiplex PCR was the method, and the copy in TCRdb shows in-frame clones only, minus some. The sample lists fewer than 500,000 clones, roughly 86% occurring once. V dropped 4 bases and J dropped 10 bases, with 22 bases sitting between them. Germline CDR1 reads MGHRA; CDR2 reads YSYEKL. CDR3 length equals 16 residues. The receptor was isolated from a man aged 25 to 45 who had recovered from COVID-19. Sequencing was carried out using PBMCs or T cells enriched from blood (not recorded which). This sequence joins TRBV4-1 and TRBJ1-4, with D perhaps matching TRBD1 (5 bases). CDR3 protein: CASSPVAGLISGKLFF. In DNA, the CDR3 is TGCGCCAGCAGCCCCGTCGCAGGGTTGATTTCTGGAAAACTGTTTTTT.